In this sample, the clone carrying this T cell receptor (beta chain) turned up a few times. The record originates from a study of T-cell reconstitution after alpha-beta-depleted transplantation in children. Unique molecular identifiers featured in how the TCRbeta library was prepared. In TCRdb, the PCR reads were re-called with MiXCR into one record per CDR3 protein. Of about 1,000,000 distinct CDR3 sequences detected, roughly 29% appear once; the ten largest clones hold over 25%. The CDR3 totals 13 residues. Germline V CDR1 and CDR2: LGHNA, YSLEER. V lost 2 bases to trimming and J lost 0 bases, with 3 bases between them.

The clonotype originates from a boy less than two years old who had a stem cell transplant for SCID, so the T cells may come from the graft donor. The chain links TRBV4-3 to TRBJ2-3; D uncertain. This sample comprised PBMCs, mostly from graft donor cells, obtained 360 days after TCRalphabeta/CD19-depleted stem cell transplant. CDR3 coding DNA: TGCGCCAGCAGCCAATCTAGCACAGATACGCAGTATTTT. It specifies CASSQSSTDTQYF.